Listed below are T cell receptor beta chains from one sample, sequenced in a study of cytomegalovirus exposure and HLA in healthy donors. Clones were sequenced by immunoSEQ multiplex PCR, and TCRdb holds only the in-frame ones, with some missing. Of 110,000 to 150,000 clones listed, 70% to 85% are singletons. Sequencing used PBMCs. The receptors derive from a woman in her sixties or seventies in good health and CMV-seropositive. CDR3s include the opening cysteine and the closing phenylalanine or tryptophan. The D gene is left open where the match is weak. Size values are once, few and many counts, or a class for expanded clones, and some rows have none.

>14|TRBJ2-1|TRBV11-2|NA|NA
CASSARGGGGEQFF
TGTGCCAGCAGTGCTAGGGGGGGTGGGGGTGAGCAGTTCTTC
>15|TRBJ1-5|TRBV30|NA|NA
CAWRRGWGGNQPQHF
TGTGCCTGGAGACGGGGATGGGGGGGCAATCAGCCCCAGCATTTT
>13|TRBJ1-1|TRBV6-5|NA|NA
CASSYPGGPEAFF
TGTGCCAGCAGTTACCCGGGGGGCCCTGAAGCTTTCTTT
>18|TRBJ2-1|TRBV4-1|NA|NA
CASSQGRRASDLYNEQFF
TGCGCCAGCAGCCAAGGGCGAAGGGCTAGCGATCTCTACAATGAGCAGTTCTTC
>15|TRBJ2-4|TRBV5-6|TRBD1|NA
CASSGTGEGQNIQYF
TGTGCCAGCAGCGGGACAGGTGAGGGCCAAAACATTCAGTACTTC
>15|TRBJ1-1|TRBV6-1|TRBD1|NA
CASSELLEGAAEAFF
TGTGCCAGCAGTGAACTACTCGAGGGGGCAGCTGAAGCTTTCTTT
>14|TRBJ2-2|TRBV2|NA|NA
CASSLSGDDGELFF
TGTGCCAGCAGTCTGTCAGGGGACGACGGGGAGCTGTTTTTT
>16|TRBJ2-5|TRBV28|TRBD1|NA
CASSLGDLQGWETQYF
TGTGCCAGCAGTTTAGGGGACCTACAGGGGTGGGAGACCCAGTACTTC
>13|TRBJ2-5|TRBV30|TRBD2|NA
CAWTSGRVETQYF
TGTGCCTGGACTAGCGGGAGGGTGGAGACCCAGTACTTC
>14|TRBJ2-5|TRBV5-1|TRBD2|few
CASSPGTSIETQYF
TGCGCCAGCAGCCCGGGGACTAGCATTGAGACCCAGTACTTC
>15|TRBJ2-1|TRBV29-1|NA|NA
CSVPPLARVSNEQFF
TGCAGCGTTCCGCCGCTAGCTCGAGTAAGTAATGAGCAGTTCTTC
>16|TRBJ2-5|TRBV5-4|TRBD2|few
CASSPGGLAGAETQYF
TGTGCCAGCAGCCCCGGGGGACTAGCGGGAGCCGAGACCCAGTACTTC
>15|TRBJ2-3|TRBV7-9|NA|NA
CASSLGDRSTDTQYF
TGTGCCAGCAGCTTAGGAGACAGAAGCACAGATACGCAGTATTTT
>14|TRBJ2-3|TRBV9|TRBD2|once
CASSASGRADTQYF
TGTGCCAGCAGCGCTAGCGGGAGGGCAGATACGCAGTATTTT
>16|TRBJ2-7|TRBV10-3|NA|few
CAISESSQTTSYEQYF
TGTGCCATCAGTGAGTCTTCACAGACAACCTCCTACGAGCAGTACTTC
>12|TRBJ2-7|TRBV29-1|TRBD2|NA
CSVVGTSYEQYF
TGCAGCGTTGTCGGGACTAGCTACGAGCAGTACTTC
>15|TRBJ2-5|TRBV11-3|NA|NA
CASSLRSRAGETQYF
TGTGCCAGCAGCCTAAGGTCCAGGGCAGGAGAGACCCAGTACTTC
>15|TRBJ2-7|TRBV15|TRBD2|NA
CATSREASGSYEQYF
TGTGCCACCAGCAGAGAAGCCAGCGGGAGTTACGAGCAGTACTTC
>13|TRBJ2-1|TRBV6-5|NA|NA
CASSRGSDNEQFF
TGTGCCAGCAGCAGGGGTTCCGACAATGAGCAGTTCTTC
>16|TRBJ2-1|TRBV6-1|NA|NA
CASSEGWDSTYNEQFF
TGTGCCAGCAGTGAAGGTTGGGACTCAACCTACAATGAGCAGTTCTTC
>13|TRBJ1-2|TRBV11-1|NA|NA
CASSFSEGYGYTF
TGTGCCAGCAGCTTTTCCGAGGGCTATGGCTACACCTTC